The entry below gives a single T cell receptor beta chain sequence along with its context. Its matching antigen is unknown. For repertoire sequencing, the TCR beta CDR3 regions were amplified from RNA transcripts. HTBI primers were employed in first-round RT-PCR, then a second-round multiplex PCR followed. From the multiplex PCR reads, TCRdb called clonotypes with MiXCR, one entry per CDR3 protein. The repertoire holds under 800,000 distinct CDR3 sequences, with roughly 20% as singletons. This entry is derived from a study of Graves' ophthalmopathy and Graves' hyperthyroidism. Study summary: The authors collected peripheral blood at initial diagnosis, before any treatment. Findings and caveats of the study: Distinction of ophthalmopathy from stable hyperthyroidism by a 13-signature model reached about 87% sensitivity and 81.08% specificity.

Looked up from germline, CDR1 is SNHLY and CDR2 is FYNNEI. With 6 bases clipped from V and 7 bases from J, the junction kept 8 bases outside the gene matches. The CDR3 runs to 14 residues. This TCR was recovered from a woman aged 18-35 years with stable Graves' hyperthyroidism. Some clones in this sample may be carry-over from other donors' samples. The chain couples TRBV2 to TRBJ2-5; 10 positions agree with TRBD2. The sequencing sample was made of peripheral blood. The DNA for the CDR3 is TGTGCCAGCAGCGAGCGGGGGGGCGGGGTGACCCAGTACTTC. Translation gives CASSERGGGVTQYF.